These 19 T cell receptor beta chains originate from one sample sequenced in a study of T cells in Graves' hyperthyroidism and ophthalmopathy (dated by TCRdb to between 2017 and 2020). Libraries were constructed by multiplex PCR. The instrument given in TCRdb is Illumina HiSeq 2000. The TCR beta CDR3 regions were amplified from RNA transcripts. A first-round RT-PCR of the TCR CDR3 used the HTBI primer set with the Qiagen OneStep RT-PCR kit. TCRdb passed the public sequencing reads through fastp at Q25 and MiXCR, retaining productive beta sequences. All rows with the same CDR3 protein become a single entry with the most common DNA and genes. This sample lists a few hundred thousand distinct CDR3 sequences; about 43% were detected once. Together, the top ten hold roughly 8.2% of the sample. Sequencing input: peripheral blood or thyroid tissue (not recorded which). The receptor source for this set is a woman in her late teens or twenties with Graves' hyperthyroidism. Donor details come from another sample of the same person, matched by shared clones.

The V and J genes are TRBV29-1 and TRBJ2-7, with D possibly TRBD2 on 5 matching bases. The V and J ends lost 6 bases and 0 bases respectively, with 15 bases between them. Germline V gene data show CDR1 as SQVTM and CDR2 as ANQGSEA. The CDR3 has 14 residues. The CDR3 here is CSVTKAGISYEQYF. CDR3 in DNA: TGCAGCGTAACCAAAGCCGGGATCTCCTACGAGCAGTACTTC.

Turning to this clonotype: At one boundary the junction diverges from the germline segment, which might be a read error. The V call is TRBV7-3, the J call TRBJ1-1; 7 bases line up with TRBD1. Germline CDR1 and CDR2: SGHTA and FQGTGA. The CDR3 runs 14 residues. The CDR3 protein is CASSATGTSTEAFF. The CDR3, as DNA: TGTGCCAGTAGTGCGACAGGGACGAGCACTGAAGCCTTCTTT.

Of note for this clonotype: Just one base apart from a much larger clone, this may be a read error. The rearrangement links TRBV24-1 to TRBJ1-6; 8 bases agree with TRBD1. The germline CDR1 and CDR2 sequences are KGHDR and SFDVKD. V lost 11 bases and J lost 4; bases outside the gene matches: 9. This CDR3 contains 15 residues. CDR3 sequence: CASSIRTGYNSPLHF. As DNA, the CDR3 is TGTGCCAGCAGCATCAGGACAGGGTATAATTCACCCCTCCACTTT.

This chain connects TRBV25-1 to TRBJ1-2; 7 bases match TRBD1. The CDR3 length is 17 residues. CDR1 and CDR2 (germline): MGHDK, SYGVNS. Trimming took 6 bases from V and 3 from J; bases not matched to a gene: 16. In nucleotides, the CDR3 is TGTGCCAGCAGGTGCGAATCGCCCAGGGGGGACGACTATGGCTACACCTTC. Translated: CASRCESPRGDDYGYTF.

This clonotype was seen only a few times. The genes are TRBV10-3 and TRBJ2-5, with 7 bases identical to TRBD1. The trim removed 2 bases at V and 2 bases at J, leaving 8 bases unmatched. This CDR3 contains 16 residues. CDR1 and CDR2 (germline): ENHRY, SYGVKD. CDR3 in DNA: TGTGCCATCAGTGAGAGCCTGACAGGGAGACAAGAGACCCAGTACTTC. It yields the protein CAISESLTGRQETQYF.

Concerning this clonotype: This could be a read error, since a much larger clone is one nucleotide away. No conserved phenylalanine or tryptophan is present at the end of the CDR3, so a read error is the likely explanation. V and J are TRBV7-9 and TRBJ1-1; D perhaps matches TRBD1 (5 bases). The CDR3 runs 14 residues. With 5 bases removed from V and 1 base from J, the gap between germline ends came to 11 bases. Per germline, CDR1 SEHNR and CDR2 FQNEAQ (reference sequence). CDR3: CASSPPGTNTEAFS. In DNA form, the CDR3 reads TGTGCCAGCAGCCCCCCGGGGACGAACACTGAAGCTTTCTCT.

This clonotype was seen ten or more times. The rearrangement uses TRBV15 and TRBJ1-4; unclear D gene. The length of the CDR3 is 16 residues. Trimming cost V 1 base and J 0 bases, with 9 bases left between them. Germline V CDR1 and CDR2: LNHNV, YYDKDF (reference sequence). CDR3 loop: CATSRVQYATNEKLFF. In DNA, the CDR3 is TGTGCCACCAGCAGAGTCCAGTATGCAACTAATGAAAAACTGTTTTTT.

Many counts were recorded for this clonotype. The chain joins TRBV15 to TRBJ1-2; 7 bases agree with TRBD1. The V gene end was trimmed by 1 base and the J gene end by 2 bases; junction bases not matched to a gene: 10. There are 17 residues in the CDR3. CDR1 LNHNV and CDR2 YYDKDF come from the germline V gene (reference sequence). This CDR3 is CATSRVPPGQTNYGYTF. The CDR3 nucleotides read TGTGCCACCAGCAGAGTGCCCCCGGGACAGACGAACTATGGCTACACCTTC.

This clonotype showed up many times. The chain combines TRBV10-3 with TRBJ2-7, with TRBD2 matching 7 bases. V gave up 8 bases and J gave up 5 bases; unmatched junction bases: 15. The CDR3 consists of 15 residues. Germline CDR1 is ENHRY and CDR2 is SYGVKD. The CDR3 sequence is CAIGEAGPGFDEQYF. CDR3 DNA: TGTGCCATCGGAGAAGCGGGACCAGGGTTTGACGAGCAGTACTTC.

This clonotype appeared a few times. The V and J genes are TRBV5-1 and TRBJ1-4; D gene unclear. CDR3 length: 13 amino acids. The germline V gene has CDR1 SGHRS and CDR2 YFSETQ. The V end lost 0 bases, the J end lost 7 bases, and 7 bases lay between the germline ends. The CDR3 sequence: CASSLEGIEKLFF. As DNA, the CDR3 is TGCGCCAGCAGCTTGGAAGGAATTGAAAAACTGTTTTTT.

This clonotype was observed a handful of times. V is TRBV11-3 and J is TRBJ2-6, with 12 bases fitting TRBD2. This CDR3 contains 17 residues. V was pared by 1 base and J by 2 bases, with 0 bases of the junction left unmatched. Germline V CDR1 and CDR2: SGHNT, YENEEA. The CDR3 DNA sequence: TGTGCCAGCAGCTTAGGGACTAGCGGGACTGGGGCCAACGTCCTGACTTTC. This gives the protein CASSLGTSGTGANVLTF.

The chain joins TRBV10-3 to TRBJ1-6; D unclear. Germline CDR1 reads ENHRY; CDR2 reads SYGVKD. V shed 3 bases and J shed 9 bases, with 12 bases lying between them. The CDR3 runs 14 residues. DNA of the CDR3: TGTGCCATCAGTGACCGGCAGGAAAGTTCACCCCTCCACTTT. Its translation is CAISDRQESSPLHF.

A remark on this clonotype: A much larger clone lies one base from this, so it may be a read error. This chain's CDR3 is CSVGAGGLTGELFF. As DNA, the CDR3 is TGCAGCGTTGGAGCGGGAGGACTCACCGGGGAGCTGTTTTTT. The chain couples TRBV29-1 to TRBJ2-2, with 9 bases identical to TRBD2. The trim removed 4 bases at V and 4 bases at J, leaving 4 bases unmatched. CDR3 size: 14 residues. CDR1 and CDR2 from the germline V gene are SQVTM and ANQGSEA.

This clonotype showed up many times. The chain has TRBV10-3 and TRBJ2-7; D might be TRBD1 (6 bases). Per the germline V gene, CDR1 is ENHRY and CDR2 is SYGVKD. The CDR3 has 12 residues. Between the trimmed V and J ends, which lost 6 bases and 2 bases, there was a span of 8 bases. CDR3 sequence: CAIRGQTYEQYF. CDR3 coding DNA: TGTGCCATCAGAGGACAGACCTACGAGCAGTACTTC.

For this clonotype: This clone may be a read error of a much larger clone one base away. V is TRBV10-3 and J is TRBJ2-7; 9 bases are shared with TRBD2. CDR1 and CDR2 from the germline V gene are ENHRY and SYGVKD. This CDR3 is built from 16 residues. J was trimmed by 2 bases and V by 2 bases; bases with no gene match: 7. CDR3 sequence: CAISEPVLAGTYEQYF. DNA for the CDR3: TGTGCCATCAGTGAGCCAGTGCTAGCGGGAACCTACGAGCAGTACTTC.

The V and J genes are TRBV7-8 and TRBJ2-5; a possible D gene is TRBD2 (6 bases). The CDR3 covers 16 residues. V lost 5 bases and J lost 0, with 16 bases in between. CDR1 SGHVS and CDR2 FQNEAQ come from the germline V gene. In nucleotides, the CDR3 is TGTGCCAGCAGCCCGCTCGGACGGGGGTACCAAGAGACCCAGTACTTC. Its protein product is CASSPLGRGYQETQYF.

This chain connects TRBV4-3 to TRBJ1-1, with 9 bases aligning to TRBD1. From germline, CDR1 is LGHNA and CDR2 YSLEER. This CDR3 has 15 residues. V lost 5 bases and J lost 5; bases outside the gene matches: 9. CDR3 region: CASSSGDRARTEAFF. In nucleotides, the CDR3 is TGCGCCAGCAGCTCGGGGGACAGGGCGAGGACTGAAGCTTTCTTT.

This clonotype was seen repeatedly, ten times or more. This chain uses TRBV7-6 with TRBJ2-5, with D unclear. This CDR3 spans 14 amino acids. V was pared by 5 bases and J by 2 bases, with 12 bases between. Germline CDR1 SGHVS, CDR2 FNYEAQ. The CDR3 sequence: CASSPLSAQETQYF. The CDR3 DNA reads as TGTGCCAGCAGCCCACTTAGTGCACAAGAGACCCAGTACTTC. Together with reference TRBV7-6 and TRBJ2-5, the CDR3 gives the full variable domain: GAGVSQSPRYKVTKRGQDVALRCDPISGHVSLYWYRQALGQGPEFLTYFNYEAQQDKSGLPNDRFSAERPEGSISTLTIQRTEQRDSAMYRCASSPLSAQETQYFGPGTRLLVL.

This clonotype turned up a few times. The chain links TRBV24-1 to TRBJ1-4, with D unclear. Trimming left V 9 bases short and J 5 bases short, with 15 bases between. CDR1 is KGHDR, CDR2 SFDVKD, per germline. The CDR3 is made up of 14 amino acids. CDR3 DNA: TGTGCCACCTCCGAACCGGGCCCCAATGAAAAACTGTTTTTT. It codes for CATSEPGPNEKLFF.